This is a list of T cell receptor beta chains from one sample in a study of beta chain features in type 1 diabetes. The data were produced by immunoSEQ multiplex PCR, yet TCRdb's version contains in-frame clones alone and is incomplete. This table has about 620,000 clones, roughly a sixth appearing once. The sequenced sample consisted of naive CD4+ T cells from blood. The source of these receptors is a young man in good health. The CDR3 runs from the conserved cysteine through the conserved F or W. D genes are given only for firm matches. Expanded clones get a size class; other rows say once, few or many, or leave the size out.

j_gene: TRBJ2-7
d_gene: .
len: 11
abundance: few
v_gene: TRBV25-1
CDR3aa: CASSESREQYF
CDR3nt: TGTGCCAGCAGTGAGTCACGTGAGCAGTACTTC

j_gene: TRBJ2-7
d_gene: .
len: 16
abundance: few
v_gene: TRBV5-1
CDR3aa: CASSLDGSQGRYEQYF
CDR3nt: TGCGCCAGCAGCTTGGACGGGAGTCAGGGGAGGTACGAGCAGTACTTC

j_gene: TRBJ1-1
d_gene: .
len: 13
abundance: .
v_gene: TRBV11-1
CDR3aa: CASSLRGITEAFF
CDR3nt: TGTGCCAGCAGCTTAAGGGGGATCACTGAAGCTTTCTTT

j_gene: TRBJ1-2
d_gene: TRBD1
len: 14
abundance: .
v_gene: TRBV7-8
CDR3aa: CASSLTGTGYGYTF
CDR3nt: TGTGCCAGCAGCTTGACAGGGACGGGCTATGGCTACACCTTC

j_gene: TRBJ1-1
d_gene: .
len: 13
abundance: .
v_gene: TRBV19
CDR3aa: CASSFRGSTEAFF
CDR3nt: TGTGCCAGTAGTTTTCGGGGATCCACTGAAGCTTTCTTT

j_gene: TRBJ2-1
d_gene: .
len: 14
abundance: .
v_gene: TRBV5-4
CDR3aa: CASSLESKLNEQFF
CDR3nt: TGTGCCAGCAGCTTGGAGAGTAAACTTAATGAGCAGTTCTTC

j_gene: TRBJ2-2
d_gene: .
len: 15
abundance: .
v_gene: TRBV7-9
CDR3aa: CASSLAGSNTGELFF
CDR3nt: TGTGCCAGCAGCTTAGCCGGCTCGAACACCGGGGAGCTGTTTTTT

j_gene: TRBJ1-1
d_gene: .
len: 15
abundance: .
v_gene: TRBV18
CDR3aa: CASSPDVGLNTEAFF
CDR3nt: TGTGCCAGCTCACCGGACGTTGGATTGAACACTGAAGCTTTCTTT

j_gene: TRBJ2-1
d_gene: TRBD2
len: 16
abundance: .
v_gene: TRBV18
CDR3aa: CASSSRTSGSGNEQFF
CDR3nt: TGTGCCAGCTCAAGCCGGACTAGCGGGAGTGGCAATGAGCAGTTCTTC

j_gene: TRBJ2-5
d_gene: .
len: 10
abundance: few
v_gene: TRBV29-1
CDR3aa: CSGGEETQYF
CDR3nt: TGCAGCGGAGGGGAAGAGACCCAGTACTTC

j_gene: TRBJ2-5
d_gene: .
len: 11
abundance: .
v_gene: TRBV2
CDR3aa: CASSGPRTQYF
CDR3nt: TGTGCCAGCAGCGGCCCGAGGACCCAGTACTTC

j_gene: TRBJ2-7
d_gene: TRBD1
len: 14
abundance: few
v_gene: TRBV29-1
CDR3aa: CSVAPAGGNYEQYF
CDR3nt: TGCAGCGTAGCCCCGGCAGGGGGAAACTACGAGCAGTACTTC

j_gene: TRBJ1-1
d_gene: .
len: 12
abundance: few
v_gene: TRBV28
CDR3aa: CASSLRFTEAFF
CDR3nt: TGTGCCAGCAGTTTGCGGTTCACTGAAGCTTTCTTT

j_gene: TRBJ2-7
d_gene: .
len: 10
abundance: few
v_gene: TRBV20-1
CDR3aa: CSAYGTRRHF
CDR3nt: TGCAGTGCGTACGGGACTCGCCGCCACTTC

j_gene: TRBJ2-2
d_gene: TRBD2
len: 17
abundance: few
v_gene: TRBV4-2
CDR3aa: CASSRASGGTNTGELFF
CDR3nt: TGTGCCAGCAGCCGAGCTAGCGGGGGGACGAACACCGGGGAGCTGTTTTTT

j_gene: TRBJ2-3
d_gene: .
len: 17
abundance: few
v_gene: TRBV5-4
CDR3aa: CASSLGSVQRRTDTQYF
CDR3nt: TGTGCCAGCAGCCTAGGATCAGTCCAACGCCGCACAGATACGCAGTATTTT

j_gene: TRBJ2-2
d_gene: .
len: 14
abundance: few
v_gene: TRBV27
CDR3aa: CASNIGLGTGELFF
CDR3nt: TGTGCCAGCAATATAGGGCTAGGCACCGGGGAGCTGTTTTTT

j_gene: TRBJ2-4
d_gene: .
len: 16
abundance: .
v_gene: TRBV29-1
CDR3aa: CSVEELGGLAKNIQYF
CDR3nt: TGCAGCGTTGAAGAACTCGGGGGGCTGGCCAAAAACATTCAGTACTTC

j_gene: TRBJ1-2
d_gene: .
len: 14
abundance: .
v_gene: TRBV12-5
CDR3aa: CASALNQGGNGYTF
CDR3nt: TGTGCTAGTGCCCTTAACCAGGGTGGGAATGGCTACACCTTC

j_gene: TRBJ2-1
d_gene: .
len: 15
abundance: few
v_gene: TRBV28
CDR3aa: CASSLVTPGHPEQFF
CDR3nt: TGTGCCAGCAGTTTAGTAACACCGGGACACCCAGAGCAGTTCTTC

j_gene: TRBJ2-2
d_gene: .
len: 14
abundance: few
v_gene: TRBV9
CDR3aa: CASSVVGGTGELFF
CDR3nt: TGTGCCAGCAGCGTAGTAGGGGGCACCGGGGAGCTGTTTTTT

j_gene: TRBJ1-2
d_gene: .
len: 13
abundance: .
v_gene: TRBV7-9
CDR3aa: CASSLHAGGGYTF
CDR3nt: TGTGCCAGCAGCTTACATGCCGGTGGGGGCTACACCTTC

j_gene: TRBJ2-5
d_gene: .
len: 15
abundance: few
v_gene: TRBV5-4
CDR3aa: CASSLGLGVGETQYF
CDR3nt: TGTGCCAGCAGCTTGGGACTAGGGGTTGGAGAGACCCAGTACTTC

j_gene: TRBJ2-7
d_gene: TRBD1
len: 15
abundance: .
v_gene: TRBV19
CDR3aa: CASSNQGQGIYEQYF
CDR3nt: TGTGCCAGTAGTAATCAGGGACAGGGGATATACGAGCAGTACTTC

j_gene: TRBJ2-7
d_gene: .
len: 12
abundance: many
v_gene: TRBV14
CDR3aa: CASSWTVYEQYF
CDR3nt: TGTGCCAGCAGCTGGACAGTTTACGAGCAGTACTTC

j_gene: TRBJ2-7
d_gene: TRBD2
len: 14
abundance: few
v_gene: TRBV2
CDR3aa: CASRLREISYEQYF
CDR3nt: TGTGCCAGCAGATTGCGGGAGATATCCTACGAGCAGTACTTC

j_gene: TRBJ2-2
d_gene: TRBD1
len: 17
abundance: few
v_gene: TRBV4-3
CDR3aa: CASSLDRGRMVTGELFF
CDR3nt: TGCGCCAGCAGCCTCGACAGGGGTCGGATGGTCACCGGGGAGCTGTTTTTT

j_gene: TRBJ2-2
d_gene: .
len: 16
abundance: few
v_gene: TRBV9
CDR3aa: CASSVFQGWNTGELFF
CDR3nt: TGTGCCAGCAGCGTCTTTCAGGGGTGGAACACCGGGGAGCTGTTTTTT

j_gene: TRBJ2-7
d_gene: .
len: 15
abundance: few
v_gene: TRBV7-2
CDR3aa: CASSFRRSLSYEQYF
CDR3nt: TGTGCCAGCAGCTTTCGTCGGTCCCTTTCCTACGAGCAGTACTTC

j_gene: TRBJ1-5
d_gene: .
len: 16
abundance: .
v_gene: TRBV28
CDR3aa: CASSLWWDSGNQPQHF
CDR3nt: TGTGCCAGCAGTTTATGGTGGGATTCAGGCAATCAGCCCCAGCATTTT

j_gene: TRBJ2-7
d_gene: TRBD1
len: 16
abundance: .
v_gene: TRBV4-1
CDR3aa: CASSHTKRDRGNEQYF
CDR3nt: TGCGCCAGCAGCCACACCAAGAGGGACAGGGGCAACGAGCAGTACTTC

j_gene: TRBJ2-7
d_gene: TRBD2
len: 15
abundance: .
v_gene: TRBV7-2
CDR3aa: CASSILAGGSYEQYF
CDR3nt: TGTGCCAGCAGCATACTAGCGGGAGGCTCCTACGAGCAGTACTTC

j_gene: TRBJ2-1
d_gene: .
len: 11
abundance: .
v_gene: TRBV28
CDR3aa: CASSLKGYQFF
CDR3nt: TGTGCCAGCAGTTTGAAAGGGTATCAGTTCTTC

j_gene: TRBJ1-4
d_gene: .
len: 17
abundance: .
v_gene: TRBV25-1
CDR3aa: CASSGGSALATNEKLFF
CDR3nt: TGTGCCAGCAGTGGGGGGTCAGCGCTTGCAACTAATGAAAAACTGTTTTTT

j_gene: TRBJ2-7
d_gene: TRBD2
len: 14
abundance: few
v_gene: TRBV29-1
CDR3aa: CSARAGGSSYEQYF
CDR3nt: TGCAGCGCCAGAGCGGGGGGAAGCTCCTACGAGCAGTACTTC

j_gene: TRBJ2-2
d_gene: TRBD2
len: 16
abundance: few
v_gene: TRBV7-2
CDR3aa: CASSYYSGREAGELFF
CDR3nt: TGTGCCAGCAGCTACTATAGCGGGAGGGAGGCCGGGGAGCTGTTTTTT